These 22 T cell receptor beta chains came from one sample sequenced in a study of T cell responses to AZD1222 COVID-19 vaccine. Using immunoSEQ multiplex PCR, the repertoire was profiled, and TCRdb retains in-frame clones only, with some absent. The data hold just over 150,000 clones, with 87% observed a single time. The sample in question was peripheral blood, obtained 28 days after the second AZD1222 dose. Receptors were obtained from an adult who received the AZD1222 COVID-19 vaccine.

The gene calls are TRBV28 and TRBJ1-1; D is undetermined. There are 13 residues in the CDR3. V shed 2 bases and J shed 5 bases, with 9 bases lying between them. CDR1 is MDHEN and CDR2 is SYDVKM in the germline V gene. For the CDR3, the DNA is TGTGCCAGCAGTTTAAAGATATTAACTGAAGCTTTCTTT. Its protein is CASSLKILTEAFF. Together with reference TRBV28 and TRBJ1-1, the CDR3 gives the full variable domain: DVKVTQSSRYLVKRTGEKVFLECVQDMDHENMFWYRQDPGLGLRLIYFSYDVKMKEKGDIPEGYSVSREKKERFSLILESASTNQTSMYLCASSLKILTEAFFGQGTRLTVV.

V usage is TRBV29-1 and J usage is TRBJ1-3, with a tentative D call TRBD1 (5 bases). The CDR3 extends over 13 amino acids. The V gene lost 0 bases and the J gene lost 6 bases, with 9 bases spanning the gap. CDR1 is SQVTM, CDR2 ANQGSEA, per germline. The CDR3 DNA is TGCAGCGTTGAAGATTGGGGGGAAAACACCATATATTTT. Its translation: CSVEDWGENTIYF. Using reference TRBV29-1 and TRBJ1-3 for the parts outside the CDR3, the full variable domain is SAVISQKPSRDICQRGTSLTIQCQVDSQVTMMFWYRQQPGQSLTLIATANQGSEATYESGFVIDKFPISRPNLTFSTLTVSNMSPEDSSIYLCSVEDWGENTIYFGEGSWLTVV.

DNA for the CDR3: TGTGCCAGCCGAAGATCCGGGGGGGATGAAAAACTGTTTTTT. Protein: CASRRSGGDEKLFF. The chain recombines TRBV28 with TRBJ1-4, with TRBD1 as a possible D gene (5 bases). Germline V lookup: CDR1 MDHEN, CDR2 SYDVKM. The CDR3 covers 14 residues. Trimming left V 8 bases short and J 6 bases short, with 16 bases between.

The chain links TRBV28 to TRBJ1-2; tentative D call: TRBD1 (6 bases). In germline, CDR1 is MDHEN, CDR2 SYDVKM. Trimming left V 11 bases short and J 2 bases short, with 15 bases between. The CDR3 is 13 residues long. The CDR3 sequence is CASRGDSNYGYTF. CDR3 in DNA: TGTGCCTCAAGGGGGGATTCCAACTATGGCTACACCTTC.

The rearrangement links TRBV2 to TRBJ1-6, with a possible D match to TRBD1 (6 bases). The V gene's germline CDR1 is SNHLY and CDR2 FYNNEI. This CDR3 is 15 amino acids long. V was pared by 5 bases and J by 3 bases, with 11 bases between. CDR3 amino acids: CASSLDSVYNSPLHF. For the CDR3, the DNA is TGTGCCAGCAGTTTGGACAGCGTCTATAATTCACCCCTCCACTTT.

J is TRBJ1-6 and V is TRBV7-2, with D hard to call. The CDR3 loop spans 15 amino acids. V gave up 5 bases and J gave up 3 bases, with 11 bases separating them. The germline V gene has CDR1 SGHTA and CDR2 FQGNSA. CDR3 DNA: TGTGCCAGCAGCCGCCGGGAAGACTATAATTCACCCCTCCACTTT. Amino acids: CASSRREDYNSPLHF.

This clone was found a few times. This rearrangement joins TRBV7-9 to TRBJ2-5, with 8 positions matching TRBD2. The V segment lost 0 bases and the J segment 2 bases; nucleotides outside the gene matches: 5. This CDR3 contains 16 residues. Germline V gene lookup returns CDR1 SEHNR and CDR2 FQNEAQ (reference sequence). CDR3 sequence reads: CASSLAPAGVQETQYF. As DNA, the CDR3 is TGTGCCAGCAGCTTAGCCCCAGCGGGAGTACAAGAGACCCAGTACTTC. The full variable domain, in which reference TRBV7-9 and TRBJ2-5 provide the parts outside the CDR3, is DTGVSQNPRHKITKRGQNVTFRCDPISEHNRLYWYRQTLGQGPEFLTYFQNEAQLEKSRLLSDRFSAERPKGSFSTLEIQRTEQGDSAMYLCASSLAPAGVQETQYFGPGTRLLVL.

This chain joins TRBV28 and TRBJ1-2, with D perhaps matching TRBD1 (5 bases). V lost 4 bases to trimming and J lost 7 bases, with 13 bases between them. The CDR3 is 13 residues long. The germline V gene encodes CDR1 MDHEN and CDR2 SYDVKM. In DNA, the CDR3 is TGTGCCAGCAGTTCGGACACAGGTTCTGGCTACACCTTC. Its protein is CASSSDTGSGYTF.

Only a few counts were recorded for this clone. This chain uses TRBV5-1 with TRBJ1-1, with a tentative D call TRBD1 (6 bases). Germline V gives CDR1 SGHRS, CDR2 YFSETQ. CDR3 length equals 12 residues. Trimming removed 5 bases from V and 4 bases from J, with 9 bases in between. In DNA, the CDR3 is TGCGCCAGCAGAAAGGGGGGCACTGAAGCTTTCTTT. It encodes CASRKGGTEAFF.

The DNA of the CDR3 is TGTGCCAGCAGTGAAACTAGGGGGGGCGGCGGCTACACCTTC. Translation: CASSETRGGGGYTF. The chain combines TRBV3-1 (or the pseudogene TRBV3-2) with TRBJ1-2; tentatively, D is TRBD1 (6 bases). The CDR3 has 14 amino acids. Trimming pared 6 bases from V and 8 bases from J, leaving 19 bases between. The germline gives CDR1 LGHDT, CDR2 YNNKEL (reference sequence).

The sample holds a few counts of this clone. The rearrangement uses TRBV5-1 and TRBJ2-5, with 8 bases aligning to TRBD1. With 4 bases clipped from V and 1 base from J, the junction kept 3 bases outside the gene matches. This CDR3 is built from 14 residues. Germline V gene data show CDR1 as SGHRS and CDR2 as YFSETQ. The CDR3 nucleotides read TGCGCCAGCAGCCCGACAGGGGTCCAAGAGACCCAGTACTTC. This encodes CASSPTGVQETQYF.

This clone has a handful of counts. The chain couples TRBV7-9 to TRBJ1-5, with 7 bases identical to TRBD1. The germline gives CDR1 SEHNR, CDR2 FQNEAQ (reference sequence). The CDR3 length is 14 residues. The junction had 5 bases not matched to a gene; V was cut back by 5 bases and J by 4 bases. CDR3 sequence reads: CASSETGENQPQHF. The CDR3 DNA reads as TGTGCCAGCAGCGAAACAGGGGAGAATCAGCCCCAGCATTTT.

The chain couples TRBV5-4 to TRBJ1-1; 10 positions match TRBD1. This CDR3 contains 15 residues. Trimming took 1 base from V and 1 from J; bases not matched to a gene: 1. The germline V gene encodes CDR1 SGHNT and CDR2 YYREEE (reference sequence). The CDR3 loop reads CASSLRTGGNTEAFF. CDR3 nucleotide sequence: TGTGCCAGCAGCTTGCGGACAGGGGGGAACACTGAAGCTTTCTTT.

As to this clone: A much larger clone differs by one base, so this may be a read error. The chain joins TRBV5-6 to TRBJ1-2, with unresolved D. The CDR3 is made up of 11 amino acids. Germline V CDR1 and CDR2: SGHDT, YYEEEE. Trimming pared 2 bases from V and 4 bases from J, leaving 3 bases between. The CDR3 loop reads CASSFGYGYTF. The CDR3 region has the DNA TGTGCCAGCAGCTTCGGCTATGGCTACACCTTC.

This chain links TRBV30 with TRBJ2-3; D gene uncertain. In germline, CDR1 is GTSNPN, CDR2 SVGIG (reference sequence). The CDR3 covers 13 residues. The V and J ends lost 3 bases and 1 base respectively, with 8 bases between them. The CDR3 reads CAWRVKGTDTQYF. CDR3 nucleotide sequence: TGTGCCTGGAGGGTGAAGGGCACAGATACGCAGTATTTT. Full variable domain (remainder filled in from reference TRBV30 and TRBJ2-3): SQTIHQWPATLVQPVGSPLSLECTVEGTSNPNLYWYRQAAGRGLQLLFYSVGIGQISSEVPQNLSASRPQDRQFILSSKKLLLSDSGFYLCAWRVKGTDTQYFGPGTRLTVL.

A word on this clone: A far larger clone is off by one base, so a read error is likely. Other nucleotide sequences from this sample produce the same CDR3. The chain employs TRBV7-8 and TRBJ2-3; no reliable D call. The length of the CDR3 is 11 residues. Germline loops: CDR1 SGHVS, CDR2 FQNEAQ. With 5 bases removed from V and 2 bases from J, the gap between germline ends came to 2 bases. CDR3 in amino acids: CASSLTDTQYF. The CDR3 coding sequence is TGTGCCAGCAGCCTCACAGATACGCAGTATTTT.

The chain has TRBV10-1 and TRBJ1-5; D remains unclear. This CDR3 region has 14 residues. Deletions cut 7 bases from V and 4 bases from J, with 14 bases between. CDR1 WNHNN and CDR2 SYGVQD come from the germline V gene (reference sequence). CDR3 coding DNA: TGCGCCAGCACCCTGATTCCTCCTAATCAGCCCCAGCATTTT. This codes for CASTLIPPNQPQHF.

V gene TRBV3-1 (or the pseudogene TRBV3-2) combines with J gene TRBJ1-1; TRBD1 aligns across 7 bases. CDR1 and CDR2 (germline): LGHDT, YNNKEL (reference sequence). The CDR3 is 16 residues long. V lost 3 bases to trimming and J lost 1 base; unmatched junction nucleotides: 8. The CDR3 DNA sequence: TGTGCCAGCAGCCAGGGCTCCGGGACAGCGAACACTGAAGCTTTCTTT. It is translated as CASSQGSGTANTEAFF.

This chain's CDR3 is CAISELLTSPYNEQFF. The CDR3, as DNA: TGTGCCATCAGTGAGCTATTGACTAGCCCATACAATGAGCAGTTCTTC. The chain combines TRBV10-3 with TRBJ2-1, with 7 nucleotides matching TRBD2. Germline loops: CDR1 ENHRY, CDR2 SYGVKD. The CDR3 covers 16 residues. V dropped 2 bases and J dropped 4; count of bases not matched to a gene: 8.

V gene TRBV5-6 combines with J gene TRBJ2-5; 9 bases are shared with TRBD2. Germline assignment: CDR1 SGHDT and CDR2 YYEEEE. The V segment lost 1 base and the J segment 0 bases; nucleotides outside the gene matches: 4. CDR3 length equals 16 residues. CDR3 protein: CASSLPRLADQETQYF. In DNA form, the CDR3 reads TGTGCCAGCAGCTTGCCTAGACTAGCGGACCAAGAGACCCAGTACTTC.

This chain connects TRBV6-2 or TRBV6-3 to TRBJ1-3, with D possibly being TRBD1 (5 bases). Trimming removed 3 bases at V and 0 bases at J, with 9 bases between. Per the germline V gene, CDR1 is MNHEY and CDR2 is SVGEGT. The CDR3 runs to 15 residues. CDR3 sequence reads: CASSYSGSSGNTIYF. For the CDR3, the DNA is TGTGCCAGCAGTTATTCAGGGAGCTCTGGAAACACCATATATTTT.

The V call is TRBV7-9, the J call TRBJ2-5; TRBD1 matches at 8 bases. J lost 5 bases, V lost 10 bases, and 6 bases had no gene match. CDR1 SEHNR and CDR2 FQNEAQ come from the germline V gene (reference sequence). The CDR3 sequence is 12 residues long. The CDR3 is CATTGGLETQYF. CDR3 DNA sequence: TGTGCCACAACAGGGGGGCTTGAGACCCAGTACTTC. Filled out from reference TRBV7-9 and TRBJ2-5, the complete variable domain reads DTGVSQNPRHKITKRGQNVTFRCDPISEHNRLYWYRQTLGQGPEFLTYFQNEAQLEKSRLLSDRFSAERPKGSFSTLEIQRTEQGDSAMYLCATTGGLETQYFGPGTRLLVL.